The clone carrying this TCR beta chain was seen at least ten times. This record comes from a study of T cells in Graves' hyperthyroidism and ophthalmopathy. Amplification of TCR beta CDR3 regions used RNA as the template. When the TCR CDR3 underwent first-round RT-PCR, the HTBI primer set was used. TCRdb itself ran the multiplex PCR reads through MiXCR, one entry per CDR3 protein. The sample consists of 640,000 or so distinct CDR3 sequences, more than 13% of them appearing once. Germline V gene lookup returns CDR1 DFQATT and CDR2 SNEGSKA (reference sequence). V lost 6 bases, J lost 3 bases, and 17 bases lay in between. The CDR3 is made up of 14 amino acids.

The specimen was blood. This sequence was found in a young woman with Graves' ophthalmopathy. The chain uses TRBV20-1 and TRBJ1-2; D is perhaps TRBD1 (6 bases). The CDR3 loop reads CSARPPQGDYGYTF. For the CDR3, the DNA is TGCAGTGCCAGGCCGCCACAGGGCGACTATGGCTACACCTTC.